This T cell receptor (beta chain) was identified during a study of blood T cell repertoires in COVID-19. Original processing notes: Nucleated cell counts were estimated from reference gene primer amplification. The assay was immunoSEQ multiplex PCR, and TCRdb's table has in-frame clones only and misses some. V, J and clone size derive from that table, while D and trimming were established from the DNA sequence. The sample has around 72,000 clones, roughly 82% seen once. Input material: peripheral blood. The origin of this receptor is a woman aged 60-75 years with acute or convalescent COVID-19.

This chain's CDR3 is CASSLSRGLTYGYTF. The CDR3 DNA sequence: TGTGCCAGCAGTTTAAGCAGGGGGCTTACCTATGGCTACACCTTC. The chain couples TRBV27 to TRBJ1-2, with 8 bases fitting TRBD1. This CDR3 has 15 amino acids. V lost 2 bases and J lost 4; bases outside the gene matches: 6. Germline lookup yields CDR1 MNHEY and CDR2 SMNVEV (reference sequence).